The clone carrying this T cell receptor (beta chain) was counted a few times. The antigen is undetermined. Two oligonucleotides, mixed equimolar, formed the beta constant-region primer covering TRBC1 and TRBC2. Ligated cDNA was amplified by four rounds of PCR with nested alpha and beta constant-region primers and SP2. Each CDR3 protein gets one entry after TCRdb re-called the UMI-ligation and nested PCR reads with MiXCR. The data hold 30,000 to 40,000 distinct CDR3 sequences, with roughly 18% observed a single time. Germline-derived CDR1 and CDR2 are SQVTM and ANQGSEA. This CDR3 has 12 residues. After removal of 7 bases from V and 2 bases from J, the junction contained 5 bases not matched to a gene. These data are taken from a study of naive and memory T cell subsets. Findings and limits, study-wide: Expression changes during T cell differentiation may affect RNA-based TCR counts. In CD4 and CD8 cells, diversity dropped from naive through EMRA.

The sequence was obtained from a human donor in good health. Specimen: effector memory CD4+ T cells from blood. Subset specified: effector memory, CD45RA- CD27-. The chain links TRBV29-1 to TRBJ2-7, with 7 bases fitting TRBD1. CDR3 region: CSGRTGPYEQYF. The CDR3, as DNA: TGCAGCGGTAGGACAGGTCCCTACGAGCAGTACTTC.